Listed below are T cell receptor beta chains from one sample, sequenced in a study of T cell changes during pregnancy in multiple sclerosis. Measured with immunoSEQ multiplex PCR; TCRdb has only the in-frame clones, and not every one. Found here are 25,000 to 35,000 clones, roughly 90% of them singletons; the top ten hold roughly 8%. The sample here was CD8+ T cells from peripheral blood mononuclear cells, taken in the second trimester of pregnancy. The receptors were gathered from a female donor with multiple sclerosis, enrolled in a pregnancy study. Both conserved end residues are trimmed from each CDR3.

v_gene	CDR3aa
TRBV6-4	ASSPGDSYNEQF
TRBV10-1	ASSESQSYEQY
TRBV7-9	ASSPGRVNTIY
TRBV19	ASSSGVNTEAF
TRBV11-2	ASSSQETQY
TRBV7-6	ASSPLGRGANHLQY
TRBV29-1	SVEVGLAGGYRDEQF
TRBV9	ASSDGGKYGYT
TRBV30	AVEVRNYGYT
TRBV5-6	ASSLDAEMLGNTIY
TRBV19	ASSPVEGLNYEQY
TRBV18	ASSLTSGYEQY
TRBV4-1	ASSPMRQPYGYT
TRBV19	ASSARARGEDEQF
TRBV11-2	ASSFSRGAYEQY
TRBV28	ASSLDNSYEQY
TRBV4-1	ASSLIAGGRTDTQY
TRBV7-7	ASSATTGFYEKLF
TRBV5-6	ASSLMKDISETQY
TRBV30	AWSVVAGNQPQH
TRBV27	ASSLAGGYYGYT
TRBV7-6	ASSLGRSSYNSPLH
TRBV7-2	ASSFLLAGAYEQY
TRBV19	ASSRTGRAGANVLT
TRBV19	ASSIQGTYEQY
TRBV6-6	ASKESRGETGELF
TRBV5-6	ASSLAGHYEQY
TRBV30	AWSGDNRGHHGYT
TRBV4-1	ASSHLEGFPDYEQY
TRBV27	ASSLRGVYGYT
TRBV27	ATAVLRDRARGPIMNTEAF
TRBV7-9	ASSLAYGADGYT
TRBV11-2	ASSAKAGKNIQY
TRBV5-6	ASSFGLAGYMRVQY
TRBV6-1	ASSEEAGGQETQY
TRBV6-4	ASSEGLAGQETQY
TRBV25-1	ASSVLPGQGASGELF
TRBV4-2	ASSQSGTGGNGYT
TRBV5-6	ASSLAAGVNEQY
TRBV4-1	ASSQYGTGTDTQY
TRBV18	ASSPLMDNSYEQY